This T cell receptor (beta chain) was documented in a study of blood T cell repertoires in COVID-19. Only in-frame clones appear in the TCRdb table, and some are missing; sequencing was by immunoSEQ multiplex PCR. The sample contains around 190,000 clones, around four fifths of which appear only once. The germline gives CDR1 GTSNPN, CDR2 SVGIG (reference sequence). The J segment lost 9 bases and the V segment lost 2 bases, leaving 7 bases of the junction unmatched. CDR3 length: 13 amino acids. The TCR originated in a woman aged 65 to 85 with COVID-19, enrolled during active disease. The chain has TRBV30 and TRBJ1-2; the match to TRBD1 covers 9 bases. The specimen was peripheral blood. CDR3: CAWSPGDRESYTF. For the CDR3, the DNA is TGTGCCTGGAGTCCCGGGGACAGGGAGAGCTACACCTTC.